The 21 T cell receptor beta chains listed next were all sequenced from one sample in a study of neurological immune-mediated disorders. TCRdb reanalysed the 5' RACE reads using MiXCR and keeps one entry per CDR3 protein. The sample lists around 50,000 distinct CDR3 sequences; roughly 24% were seen once. The sequenced sample consisted of PBMCs. Receptors originate from a woman between 65 and 79 years old in good health.

Many counts were recorded for this clonotype. The chain is built from TRBV10-3 and TRBJ2-1, with D perhaps matching TRBD2 (5 bases). The V end was cut by 5 bases, the J end by 6 bases, with 14 bases between. Germline CDR1 is ENHRY and CDR2 is SYGVKD. The CDR3 covers 14 residues. The CDR3 nucleotides read TGTGCCATCAGTAACCCCCGGGGTGCCAATGAGCAGTTCTTC. Protein sequence: CAISNPRGANEQFF.

This chain connects TRBV5-1 to TRBJ1-1, with D unresolved. This CDR3 is 13 amino acids long. The ends were cut back, 4 bases at V and 5 bases at J, with 12 bases in the middle. Germline assignment: CDR1 SGHRS and CDR2 YFSETQ. CDR3: CASSLGAATEAFF. The CDR3, as DNA: TGCGCCAGCAGCCTAGGCGCAGCTACTGAAGCTTTCTTT.

The chain's CDR3 is CASILTRTDGSLYGYTF. As DNA, the CDR3 is TGTGCCAGCATCCTCACAAGGACGGATGGTAGTCTTTATGGCTACACCTTC. The chain joins TRBV7-2 to TRBJ1-2; D not resolved. The CDR3 has 17 residues. The germline gives CDR1 SGHTA, CDR2 FQGNSA. Between the trimmed V and J ends, which lost 7 bases and 5 bases, there was a span of 26 bases.

Many counts were recorded for this clonotype. The gene calls are TRBV21-1 and TRBJ2-7; the table's D call, TRBD1, has no DNA check behind it. TRBV21-1 is listed as a pseudogene. This CDR3 contains 15 residues. The chain's CDR3 is CASSKADSTSYEQYF. As DNA, the CDR3 is TGTGCCAGCAGCAAAGCGGACAGTACCTCCTACGAGCAGTACTTC.

V and J are TRBV27 and TRBJ2-2; 7 positions match TRBD1. Germline CDR1 MNHEY, CDR2 SMNVEV (reference sequence). With 7 bases clipped from V and 7 bases from J, the junction kept 15 bases outside the gene matches. This CDR3 comprises 16 residues. CDR3 bases: TGTGCCAGCACCTCCCTAAGGGGGCCCACGGGCGGGGAGCTGTTTTTT. Translating it yields CASTSLRGPTGGELFF.

This clonotype came up a few times. This rearrangement joins TRBV7-2 to TRBJ2-5; 7 bases match TRBD1. V shed 0 bases, J shed 9 bases, and the junction held 7 bases outside the gene matches. Germline CDR1 SGHTA, CDR2 FQGNSA. The CDR3 is 14 amino acids. The DNA for the CDR3 is TGTGCCAGCAGCTTAGCGCCCCGACAGGGTGCCCAGTACTTC. Residues: CASSLAPRQGAQYF.

The rearrangement links TRBV4-1 to TRBJ2-7, with D hard to call. This CDR3 has 16 amino acids. Per the germline V gene, CDR1 is MGHRA and CDR2 is YSYEKL. Trimming took off 0 bases at V and 1 base at J, with 13 bases between the two ends. CDR3 DNA sequence: TGCGCCAGCAGCCAAGAGGGGTCTAAAACTTCCTACGAGCAGTACTTC. Amino acids: CASSQEGSKTSYEQYF.

This clonotype was detected many times. The chain employs TRBV21-1 and TRBJ2-2; the table assigns TRBD2, which was not confirmed against the DNA. TRBV21-1 corresponds to a pseudogene. The CDR3 length is 14 residues. The CDR3 region has the DNA TGTGCCAGCAGCATCGGGAGATACACCGGGGAGCTGTTTTTT. Protein product: CASSIGRYTGELFF.

The genes are TRBV20-1 and TRBJ1-2; TRBD1 is a possible D gene (5 bases). The CDR3 consists of 12 residues. V shed 3 bases and J shed 7 bases, with 12 bases lying between them. In germline, CDR1 is DFQATT, CDR2 SNEGSKA (reference sequence). The CDR3 is CSARGQGGGYTF. CDR3 in DNA: TGCAGTGCTAGGGGGCAGGGAGGTGGCTACACCTTC.

This clonotype was seen at least ten times. The rearrangement uses TRBV11-2 and TRBJ2-3, with 9 bases fitting TRBD2. The trim removed 6 bases at V and 2 bases at J, leaving 6 bases unmatched. Germline V lookup: CDR1 SGHAT, CDR2 FQNNGV. The CDR3 is made up of 15 amino acids. The CDR3 DNA reads TGTGCCAGCAGTCCGACTAGCGGATACACAGATACGCAGTATTTT. It yields the protein CASSPTSGYTDTQYF.

This sequence joins TRBV3-1 and TRBJ1-6, with D maybe TRBD1 (6 bases). The length of the CDR3 is 15 residues. CDR1 is LGHDT, CDR2 YNNKEL, per germline (reference sequence). The V gene lost 4 bases and the J gene lost 7 bases, with 14 bases spanning the gap. CDR3 protein: CASSRNRAGNSPLHF. As DNA, the CDR3 is TGTGCCAGCAGCCGGAACAGGGCCGGGAATTCACCCCTCCACTTT.

This clonotype was counted ten times or more. V usage is TRBV20-1 and J usage is TRBJ1-5, with TRBD1 matching 12 bases. The CDR3 is 17 residues long. Germline V gene sequence: CDR1 DFQATT, CDR2 SNEGSKA (reference sequence). Trimming at V came to 6 bases and at J to 6 bases, leaving 15 bases not matched to a gene. DNA for the CDR3: TGCAGTGCCCGAATCCGGGACAGGGGGCTCGTCGGTCAGCCCCAGCATTTT. It is translated as CSARIRDRGLVGQPQHF.

This clonotype was seen many times. The chain employs TRBV7-3 and TRBJ1-2; a possible D gene is TRBD1 (5 bases). Per germline, CDR1 SGHTA and CDR2 FQGTGA. The ends were cut back, 2 bases at V and 6 bases at J, with 10 bases in the middle. The CDR3 loop spans 13 amino acids. The CDR3 protein is CASSLVGGNGYTF. In nucleotides, the CDR3 is TGTGCCAGCAGCTTAGTGGGGGGTAATGGCTACACCTTC. Full variable domain (missing parts from reference TRBV7-3 and TRBJ1-2): GAGVSQTPSNKVTEKGKYVELRCDPISGHTALYWYRQSLGQGPEFLIYFQGTGAADDSGLPNDRFFAVRPEGSVSTLKIQRTERGDSAVYLCASSLVGGNGYTFGSGTRLTVV.

The table lists this clonotype with many counts. V gene TRBV3-1 combines with J gene TRBJ2-7; 7 bases align to TRBD2. The CDR3 runs to 15 residues. The junction had 5 bases not matched to a gene; V was cut back by 1 base and J by 2 bases. Germline assignment: CDR1 LGHDT and CDR2 YNNKEL (reference sequence). The CDR3 region is CASSQAPSGAYEQYF. Written as DNA, the CDR3 is TGTGCCAGCAGCCAAGCGCCTAGCGGCGCCTACGAGCAGTACTTC.

This clonotype occurred once. This sequence joins TRBV4-3 and TRBJ1-6; TRBD1 is a possible D gene (5 bases). Germline V lookup: CDR1 LGHNA, CDR2 YSLEER. Trimming removed 0 bases at V and 7 bases at J, with 16 bases between. The CDR3 runs to 17 residues. For the CDR3, the DNA is TGCGCCAGCAGCCAAGATGGGGCAGACACACACAATTCACCCCTCCACTTT. Residues: CASSQDGADTHNSPLHF.

Many counts were recorded for this clonotype. Here the CDR3 DNA reads TGCGCCAGCAGCAAGGGACTAGCGGGAGGCAACCAAGAGACCCAGTACTTC. Protein product: CASSKGLAGGNQETQYF. The chain uses TRBV5-1 and TRBJ2-5, with TRBD2 matching 15 bases. The CDR3 is made up of 17 amino acids. Germline values: CDR1 SGHRS, CDR2 YFSETQ. Losses at the gene ends were 4 bases for V and 0 bases for J; bases not matched to a gene: 4.

There are many counts of this clonotype. The chain employs TRBV5-1 and TRBJ2-7; TRBD2 matches 8 bases. Germline CDR1 is SGHRS and CDR2 is YFSETQ. The junction had 13 bases not matched to a gene; V was cut back by 2 bases and J by 3 bases. The CDR3 has 17 amino acids. In DNA form, the CDR3 reads TGCGCCAGCAGCTTATCCCCATTGCGGGAGGAGATCTACGAGCAGTACTTC. This encodes CASSLSPLREEIYEQYF.

This clonotype was detected many times. V and J are TRBV6-2 or TRBV6-3 and TRBJ2-7, with D perhaps being TRBD1 or TRBD2 (5 bases each). V lost 5 bases and J lost 3, with 14 bases in between. The CDR3 covers 14 residues. Germline V CDR1 and CDR2: MNHEY, SVGEGT. The CDR3 DNA reads as TGTGCCAGCAGTACACCGGGACGCCTCTACGAGCAGTACTTC. Its translation: CASSTPGRLYEQYF.

This clonotype came up many times. This chain links TRBV10-3 with TRBJ2-1; D uncertain. Germline V gives CDR1 ENHRY, CDR2 SYGVKD. V was shortened by 3 bases and J by 0 bases, with 12 bases between the two germline ends. The CDR3 runs 16 residues. This chain's CDR3 is CAISDSGAISYNEQFF. The CDR3 bases are TGTGCCATCAGTGACTCGGGTGCCATCTCCTACAATGAGCAGTTCTTC.

The chain employs TRBV7-9 and TRBJ1-5; the D is unclear. Germline CDR1 is SEHNR and CDR2 is FQNEAQ (reference sequence). Trimming left V 1 base short and J 5 bases short, with 3 bases between. The CDR3 has 12 amino acids. CDR3 in amino acids: CASSLGDQPQHF. For the CDR3, the DNA is TGTGCCAGCAGCTTAGGTGATCAGCCCCAGCATTTT.

This clonotype was seen many times. This chain uses TRBV5-1 with TRBJ2-3; maybe TRBD1 (6 bases). V lost 6 bases, J lost 0 bases, and 17 bases lay in between. CDR3 size: 16 residues. Germline loops: CDR1 SGHRS, CDR2 YFSETQ. DNA for the CDR3: TGCGCCAGCAAGAGGACCGGGACAACTAGCACAGATACGCAGTATTTT. This gives the protein CASKRTGTTSTDTQYF.